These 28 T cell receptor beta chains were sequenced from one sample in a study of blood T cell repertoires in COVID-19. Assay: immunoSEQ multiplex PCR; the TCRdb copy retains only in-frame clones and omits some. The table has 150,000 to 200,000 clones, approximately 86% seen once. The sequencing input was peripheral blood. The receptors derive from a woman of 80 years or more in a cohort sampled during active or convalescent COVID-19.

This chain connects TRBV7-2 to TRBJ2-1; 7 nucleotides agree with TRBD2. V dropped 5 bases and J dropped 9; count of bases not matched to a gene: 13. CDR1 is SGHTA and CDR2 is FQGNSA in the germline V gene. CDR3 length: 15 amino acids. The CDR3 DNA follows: TGTGCCAGCAGCCGGTGGGCGCGGGGGTCGGGTGAGCAGTTCTTC. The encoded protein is CASSRWARGSGEQFF. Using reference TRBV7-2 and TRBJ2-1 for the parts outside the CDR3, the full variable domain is GAGVSQSPSNKVTEKGKDVELRCDPISGHTALYWYRQSLGQGLEFLIYFQGNSAPDKSGLPSDRFSAERTGGSVSTLTIQRTQQEDSAVYLCASSRWARGSGEQFFGPGTRLTVL.

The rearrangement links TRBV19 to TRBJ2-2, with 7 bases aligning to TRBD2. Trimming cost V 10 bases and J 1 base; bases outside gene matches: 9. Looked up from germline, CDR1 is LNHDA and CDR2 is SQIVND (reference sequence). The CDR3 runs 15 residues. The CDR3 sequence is CATKREELNTGELFF. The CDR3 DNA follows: TGTGCCACGAAGCGGGAAGAACTGAACACCGGGGAGCTGTTTTTT.

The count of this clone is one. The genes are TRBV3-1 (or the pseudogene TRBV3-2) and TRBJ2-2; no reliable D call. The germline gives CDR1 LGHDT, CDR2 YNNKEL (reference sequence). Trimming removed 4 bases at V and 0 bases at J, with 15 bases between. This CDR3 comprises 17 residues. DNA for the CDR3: TGTGCCAGCAGCCCTTTTCATCGGCTAGCGAACACCGGGGAGCTGTTTTTT. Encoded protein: CASSPFHRLANTGELFF.

CDR3 coding DNA: TGTGCCAGCAGCTCCCACTCCTACGAGCAGTACTTC. Protein sequence: CASSSHSYEQYF. The V call is TRBV11-2, the J call TRBJ2-7; no definite D call. With 4 bases removed from V and 0 bases from J, the gap between germline ends came to 4 bases. Germline-derived CDR1 and CDR2 are SGHAT and FQNNGV. CDR3 size: 12 residues.

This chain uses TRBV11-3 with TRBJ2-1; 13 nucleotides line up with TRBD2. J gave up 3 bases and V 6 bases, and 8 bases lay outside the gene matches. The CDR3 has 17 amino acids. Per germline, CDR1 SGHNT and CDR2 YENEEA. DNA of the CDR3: TGTGCCAGCAGTACCCGGACTAGCGGGGGTTTCTACAATGAGCAGTTCTTC. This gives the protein CASSTRTSGGFYNEQFF.

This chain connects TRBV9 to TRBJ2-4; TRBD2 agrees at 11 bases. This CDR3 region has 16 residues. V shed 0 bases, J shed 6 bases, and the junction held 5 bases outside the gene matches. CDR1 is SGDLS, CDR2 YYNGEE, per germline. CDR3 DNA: TGTGCCAGCAGCGTAGGAGTCCTAGCGGGGGGAAACATTCAGTACTTC. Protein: CASSVGVLAGGNIQYF.

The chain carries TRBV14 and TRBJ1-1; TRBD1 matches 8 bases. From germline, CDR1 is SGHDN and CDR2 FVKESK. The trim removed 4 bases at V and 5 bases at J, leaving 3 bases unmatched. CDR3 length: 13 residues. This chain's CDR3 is CASSLRGLTEAFF. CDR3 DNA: TGTGCCAGCAGCCTCAGGGGGCTGACTGAAGCTTTCTTT. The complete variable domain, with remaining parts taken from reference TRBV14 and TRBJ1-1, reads EAGVTQFPSHSVIEKGQTVTLRCDPISGHDNLYWYRRVMGKEIKFLLHFVKESKQDESGMPNNRFLAERTGGTYSTLKVQPAELEDSGVYFCASSLRGLTEAFFGQGTRLTVV.

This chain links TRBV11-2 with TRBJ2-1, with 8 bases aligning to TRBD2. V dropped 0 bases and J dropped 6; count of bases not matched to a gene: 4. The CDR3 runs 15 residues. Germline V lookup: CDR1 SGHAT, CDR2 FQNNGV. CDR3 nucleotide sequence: TGTGCCAGCAGCTTAGAACGGGGGGGCCGCAATGAGCAGTTCTTC. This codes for CASSLERGGRNEQFF.

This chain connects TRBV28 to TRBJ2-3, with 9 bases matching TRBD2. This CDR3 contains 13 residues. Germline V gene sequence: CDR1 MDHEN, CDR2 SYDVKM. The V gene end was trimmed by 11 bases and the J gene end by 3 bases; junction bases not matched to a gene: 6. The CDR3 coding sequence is TGTGCCGCGCGGGGGGGCGCAACAGATACGCAGTATTTT. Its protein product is CAARGGATDTQYF.

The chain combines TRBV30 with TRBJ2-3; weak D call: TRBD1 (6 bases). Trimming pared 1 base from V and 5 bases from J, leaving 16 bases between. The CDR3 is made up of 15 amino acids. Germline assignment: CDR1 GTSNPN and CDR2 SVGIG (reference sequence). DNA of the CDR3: TGTGCCTGGAGTGAGGGGGTTCCTCGGGGAGATACGCAGTATTTT. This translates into CAWSEGVPRGDTQYF.

The CDR3 protein is CASSLPWDYSYNEQFF. DNA of the CDR3: TGTGCCAGCAGCCTCCCTTGGGACTACTCCTACAATGAGCAGTTCTTC. The chain carries TRBV6-2 or TRBV6-3 and TRBJ2-1; 7 nucleotides match TRBD2. CDR3 length equals 16 residues. V lost 6 bases, J lost 0 bases, and 8 bases stayed unmatched. Germline loops: CDR1 MNHEY, CDR2 SVGEGT.

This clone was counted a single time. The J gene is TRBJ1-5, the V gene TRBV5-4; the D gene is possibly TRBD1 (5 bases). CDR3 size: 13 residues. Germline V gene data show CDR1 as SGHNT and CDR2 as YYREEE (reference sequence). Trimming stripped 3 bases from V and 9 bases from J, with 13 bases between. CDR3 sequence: CASSYGAQGPQHF. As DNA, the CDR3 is TGTGCCAGCAGCTATGGGGCCCAGGGGCCCCAGCATTTT.

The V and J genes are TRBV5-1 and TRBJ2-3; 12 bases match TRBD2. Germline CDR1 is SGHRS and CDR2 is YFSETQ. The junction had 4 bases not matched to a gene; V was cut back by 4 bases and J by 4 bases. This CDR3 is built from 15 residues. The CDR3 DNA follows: TGCGCCAGCAGCCGGCTAGCGGGGGGGCCAGATACGCAGTATTTT. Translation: CASSRLAGGPDTQYF.

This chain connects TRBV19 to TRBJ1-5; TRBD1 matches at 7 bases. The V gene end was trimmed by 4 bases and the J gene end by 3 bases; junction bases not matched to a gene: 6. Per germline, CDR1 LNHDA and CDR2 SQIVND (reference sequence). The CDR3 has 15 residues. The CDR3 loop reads CASSTWDSFNQPQHF. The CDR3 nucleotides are TGTGCCAGTAGTACGTGGGACAGCTTCAATCAGCCCCAGCATTTT.

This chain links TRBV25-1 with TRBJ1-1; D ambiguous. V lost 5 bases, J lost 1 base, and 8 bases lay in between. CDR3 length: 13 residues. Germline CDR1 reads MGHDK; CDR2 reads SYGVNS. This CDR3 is CASSRAGNTEAFF. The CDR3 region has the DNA TGTGCCAGCAGTCGCGCGGGGAACACTGAAGCTTTCTTT.

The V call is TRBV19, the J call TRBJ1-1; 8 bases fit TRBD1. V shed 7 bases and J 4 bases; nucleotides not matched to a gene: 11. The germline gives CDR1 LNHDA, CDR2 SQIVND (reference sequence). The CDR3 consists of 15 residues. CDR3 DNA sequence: TGTGCCAGTAAGAAGGACAGGGTTTTGAGCACTGAAGCTTTCTTT. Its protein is CASKKDRVLSTEAFF.

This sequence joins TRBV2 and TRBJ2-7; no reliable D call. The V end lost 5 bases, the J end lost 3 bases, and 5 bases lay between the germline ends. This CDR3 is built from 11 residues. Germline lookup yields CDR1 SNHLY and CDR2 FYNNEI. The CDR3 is CASSLYYEQYF. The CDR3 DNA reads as TGTGCCAGCAGTCTCTACTACGAGCAGTACTTC.

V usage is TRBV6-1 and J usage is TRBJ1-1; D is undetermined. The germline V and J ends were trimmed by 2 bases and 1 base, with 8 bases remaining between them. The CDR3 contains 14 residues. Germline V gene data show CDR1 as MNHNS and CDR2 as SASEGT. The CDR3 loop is CASSEYGGNTEAFF. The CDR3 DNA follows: TGTGCCAGCAGTGAATACGGCGGGAACACTGAAGCTTTCTTT.

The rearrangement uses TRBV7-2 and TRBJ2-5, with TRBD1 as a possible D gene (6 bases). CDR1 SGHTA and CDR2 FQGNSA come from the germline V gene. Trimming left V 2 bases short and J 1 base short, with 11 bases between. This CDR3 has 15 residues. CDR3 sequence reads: CASSLFGTLQETQYF. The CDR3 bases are TGTGCCAGCAGCTTATTCGGGACACTCCAAGAGACCCAGTACTTC.

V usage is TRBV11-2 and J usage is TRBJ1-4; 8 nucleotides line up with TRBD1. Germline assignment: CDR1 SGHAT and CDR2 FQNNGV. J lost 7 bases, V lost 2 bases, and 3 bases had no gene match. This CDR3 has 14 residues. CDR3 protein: CASSLQGASEKLFF. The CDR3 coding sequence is TGTGCCAGCAGCTTACAGGGGGCCAGTGAAAAACTGTTTTTT.

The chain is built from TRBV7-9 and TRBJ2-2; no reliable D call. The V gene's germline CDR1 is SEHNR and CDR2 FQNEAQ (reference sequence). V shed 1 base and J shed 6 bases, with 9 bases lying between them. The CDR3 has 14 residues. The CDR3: CASSLGSVPGELFF. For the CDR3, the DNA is TGTGCCAGCAGCTTAGGGTCGGTTCCCGGGGAGCTGTTTTTT.

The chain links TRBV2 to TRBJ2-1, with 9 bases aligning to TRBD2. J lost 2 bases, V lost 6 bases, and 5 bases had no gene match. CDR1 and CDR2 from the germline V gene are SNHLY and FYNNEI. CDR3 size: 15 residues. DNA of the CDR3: TGTGCCAGCAGCGGACTAGCGCAAACCTACAATGAGCAGTTCTTC. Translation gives CASSGLAQTYNEQFF.

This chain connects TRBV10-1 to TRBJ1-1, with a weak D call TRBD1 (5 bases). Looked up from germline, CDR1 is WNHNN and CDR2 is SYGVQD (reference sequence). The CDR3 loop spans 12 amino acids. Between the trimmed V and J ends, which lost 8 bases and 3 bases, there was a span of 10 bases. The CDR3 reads CASGRAYTEAFF. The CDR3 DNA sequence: TGCGCCAGCGGCAGGGCCTACACTGAAGCTTTCTTT.

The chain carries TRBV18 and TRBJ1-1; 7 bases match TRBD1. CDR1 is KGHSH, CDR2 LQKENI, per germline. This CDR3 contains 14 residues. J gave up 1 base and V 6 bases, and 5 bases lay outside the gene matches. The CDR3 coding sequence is TGTGCCAGCTCCCGACAGGGCCCGAACACTGAAGCTTTCTTT. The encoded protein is CASSRQGPNTEAFF.

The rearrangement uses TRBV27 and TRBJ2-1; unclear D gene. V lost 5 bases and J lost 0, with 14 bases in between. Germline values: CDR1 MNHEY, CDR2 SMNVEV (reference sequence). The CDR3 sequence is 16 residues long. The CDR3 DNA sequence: TGTGCCAGCAGTATTATTTCCCGGAGCTCCTACAATGAGCAGTTCTTC. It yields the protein CASSIISRSSYNEQFF.

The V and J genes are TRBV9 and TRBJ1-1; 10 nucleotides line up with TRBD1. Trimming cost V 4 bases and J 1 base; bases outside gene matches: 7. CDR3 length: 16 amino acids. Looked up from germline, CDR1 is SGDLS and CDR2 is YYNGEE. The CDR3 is CASSPRDRGANTEAFF. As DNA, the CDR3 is TGTGCCAGCAGCCCCCGGGACAGGGGAGCGAACACTGAAGCTTTCTTT.

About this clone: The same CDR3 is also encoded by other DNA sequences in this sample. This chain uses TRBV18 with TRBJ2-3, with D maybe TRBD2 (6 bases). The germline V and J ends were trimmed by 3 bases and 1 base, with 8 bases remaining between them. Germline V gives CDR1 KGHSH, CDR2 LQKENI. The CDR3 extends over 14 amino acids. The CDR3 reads CASSPRRGTDTQYF. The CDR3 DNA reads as TGTGCCAGCTCACCCAGGAGGGGCACAGATACGCAGTATTTT.

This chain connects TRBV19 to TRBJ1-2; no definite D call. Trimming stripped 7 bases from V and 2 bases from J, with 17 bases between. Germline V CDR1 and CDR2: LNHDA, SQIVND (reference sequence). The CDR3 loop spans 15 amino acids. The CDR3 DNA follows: TGTGCCAGTATTGGTAAGTACAGTACCAACTATGGCTACACCTTC. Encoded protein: CASIGKYSTNYGYTF.